This TCR beta chain comes out of a study of blood T cell repertoires in COVID-19. Study-wide background: In each case, the material was cDNA or gDNA derived from T cells, B-cell-depleted T cells, or PBMCs.

V lost 4 bases and J 2 bases, leaving 14 bases between the germline ends. Germline-derived CDR1 and CDR2 are MRHNA and SNTAGT. The CDR3 covers 15 residues. Assay used: immunoSEQ multiplex PCR; TCRdb lists only in-frame clones, some missing. Among around 42,000 clones, approximately 88% were seen once, and the ten largest hold 3% to 4%. The V and J genes are TRBV6-4 and TRBJ1-2; no definite D call. Material for sequencing was peripheral blood. The TCR was taken from a human donor in a cohort sampled during active COVID-19. The CDR3 reads CASSAEGGSNYGYTF. As DNA, the CDR3 is TGTGCCAGCAGTGCCGAGGGAGGATCAAACTATGGCTACACCTTC.